This T cell receptor beta chain is drawn from a study of CD8 T cells in ankylosing spondylitis. One entry per CDR3 protein, called by TCRdb with MiXCR from the 5' RACE reads. The data show about 100,000 distinct CDR3 sequences, with almost 8.5% seen just once and 9.9% held by the top ten. This CDR3 is built from 13 residues. V gave up 5 bases and J gave up 3 bases, with 7 bases separating them. CDR1 and CDR2 from the germline V gene are SGHTA and FQGNSA. Material: blood, either unsorted or a sorted T cell fraction (not recorded which). V and J are TRBV7-2 and TRBJ2-2; D is uncertain. This clonotype originated in a male donor with ankylosing spondylitis or in good health (not recorded which). CDR3 sequence (DNA): TGTGCCAGCAGCCCTCAGGACACCGGGGAGCTGTTTTTT. This gives the protein CASSPQDTGELFF.